Included here is one T cell receptor (beta chain) sequence, with context. This sample was taken from a study of T-cell reconstitution after alpha-beta-depleted transplantation in children. Germline V gene lookup returns CDR1 SGHTA and CDR2 FQGNSA. CDR3 length equals 14 residues. Trimming stripped 6 bases from V and 0 bases from J, with 9 bases between. It was with unique molecular identifiers that the TCRbeta library was prepared. TCRdb re-called the PCR reads with MiXCR, one entry per CDR3 protein. This table has 250,000 to 300,000 distinct CDR3 sequences, about 10% appearing once. Specimen: PBMCs from the stem cell graft donor, collected from the stem cell graft. The genes are TRBV7-2 and TRBJ2-1; tentative D call: TRBD2 (6 bases). The TCR originated in a human donor who donated a stem cell graft to a child with SCID. CDR3 loop: CASRPGSSYNEQFF. CDR3 bases: TGTGCCAGCAGACCCGGGAGCTCCTACAATGAGCAGTTCTTC.